Following are 15 T cell receptor beta chains from one sample sequenced in a study of shared clonotypes between healthy human individuals. The repertoire was sequenced with immunoSEQ multiplex PCR; TCRdb's copy has only in-frame clones and lacks some. The sample carries nearly 2 million clones, approximately 94% recorded once. Only CD45RO-negative cells positively selected for CCR7 counted as naive CD8 cells, so terminally differentiated effector memory CD45RA+ cells were excluded. The sequencing input was naive CD8+ T cells sorted from blood. The receptors shown here come from a man younger than 30 in good health.

The chain carries TRBV27 and TRBJ2-7; 8 bases map to TRBD2. The CDR3 has 14 amino acids. V dropped 5 bases and J dropped 2; count of bases not matched to a gene: 5. Germline CDR1 is MNHEY and CDR2 is SMNVEV (reference sequence). The CDR3 DNA reads TGTGCCAGCAGTCCCGGGGGGGCCGCCTACGAGCAGTACTTC. Translating gives CASSPGGAAYEQYF.

The V call is TRBV27, the J call TRBJ2-7; D possibly corresponds to TRBD1 (7 bases). The CDR3 runs 16 residues. The germline V gene encodes CDR1 MNHEY and CDR2 SMNVEV (reference sequence). Trimming cost V 1 base and J 5 bases, with 18 bases left between them. This CDR3 reads CASSLFYRGPGDEQYF. CDR3 in DNA: TGTGCCAGCAGTTTATTTTACAGGGGACCGGGGGACGAGCAGTACTTC.

The chain combines TRBV7-9 with TRBJ2-7, with a weak D call TRBD1 (6 bases). The CDR3 runs 16 residues. The ends were cut back, 1 base at V and 3 bases at J, with 16 bases in the middle. The germline V gene encodes CDR1 SEHNR and CDR2 FQNEAQ (reference sequence). The CDR3 loop reads CASSLVPGTNGYEQYF. The DNA of the CDR3 is TGTGCCAGCAGCTTAGTCCCGGGGACAAACGGCTACGAGCAGTACTTC.

V gene TRBV5-6 combines with J gene TRBJ2-4, with no clear D. Germline CDR1 reads SGHDT; CDR2 reads YYEEEE. The ends were cut back, 0 bases at V and 6 bases at J, with 10 bases in the middle. This CDR3 region has 14 residues. CDR3 sequence: CASSLVRARNIQYF. CDR3 nucleotides: TGTGCCAGCAGCTTGGTTCGGGCCCGAAACATTCAGTACTTC.

Remarks on this clone: This sample also contains other DNA sequences that code for the same CDR3. The chain is built from TRBV28 and TRBJ2-2, with D possibly being TRBD2 (6 bases). This CDR3 contains 14 residues. Germline values: CDR1 MDHEN, CDR2 SYDVKM. V was clipped by 2 bases and J by 5 bases, with 9 bases between them. Written as DNA, the CDR3 is TGTGCCAGCAGTTTAGTTGGGGGGACCGGGGAGCTGTTTTTT. Protein product: CASSLVGGTGELFF.

V gene TRBV27 combines with J gene TRBJ2-7, with unresolved D. Germline V gene data show CDR1 as MNHEY and CDR2 as SMNVEV (reference sequence). Trimming left V 6 bases short and J 4 bases short, with 7 bases between. The CDR3 runs to 11 residues. For the CDR3, the DNA is TGTGCCAGCAGGTCGCCATACGAGCAGTACTTC. Translation gives CASRSPYEQYF.

A word on this clone: A much more abundant neighbour one base away suggests this may be a read error. The chain carries TRBV7-8 and TRBJ2-7; 7 bases agree with TRBD1. CDR1 and CDR2 from the germline V gene are SGHVS and FQNEAQ. V gave up 4 bases and J gave up 0 bases; unmatched junction bases: 0. The CDR3 totals 13 residues. DNA of the CDR3: TGTGCCAGCAGCTACAGGGGCTCCTACGAGCAGTACTTC. It translates to CASSYRGSYEQYF.

This clone came up once. The chain is built from TRBV6-5 and TRBJ2-7; D is unresolved. This CDR3 region has 13 residues. Trimming left V 2 bases short and J 7 bases short, with 12 bases between. Germline V CDR1 and CDR2: MNHEY, SVGAGI. The CDR3 bases are TGTGCCAGCAGTTACCAACCAATGGGAGAGCAGTACTTC. Residues: CASSYQPMGEQYF.

This clone was counted a single time. The chain has TRBV10-2 and TRBJ1-4; 11 nucleotides align to TRBD1. The length of the CDR3 is 16 residues. Germline V lookup: CDR1 WSHSY, CDR2 SAAADI. The junction had 8 bases not matched to a gene; V was cut back by 5 bases and J by 6 bases. This CDR3 is CASSLLPGQGDEKLFF. The CDR3 region has the DNA TGCGCCAGCAGTCTTCTTCCGGGACAGGGGGATGAAAAACTGTTTTTT.

This chain links TRBV9 with TRBJ2-7, with 8 positions matching TRBD1. Germline CDR1 is SGDLS and CDR2 is YYNGEE. After removal of 4 bases from V and 7 bases from J, the junction contained 16 bases not matched to a gene. This CDR3 comprises 16 residues. CDR3 nucleotide sequence: TGTGCCAGCAGCCCTACCGACAGGGGCGTACTGAGTGAGCAGTACTTC. Translating it yields CASSPTDRGVLSEQYF.

V gene TRBV6-6 combines with J gene TRBJ2-7, with unresolved D. The CDR3 is 16 amino acids. V was trimmed by 0 bases and J by 3 bases, leaving 15 bases between them. The V gene's germline CDR1 is MNHNY and CDR2 SVGAGI (reference sequence). CDR3 loop: CASSYSIWVHDYEQYF. The CDR3 DNA reads as TGTGCCAGCAGTTACTCGATCTGGGTCCATGACTACGAGCAGTACTTC.

The CDR3 sequence: CASAVAGELFF. CDR3 sequence (DNA): TGTGCCAGCGCGGTTGCCGGGGAGCTGTTTTTT. V gene TRBV5-8 combines with J gene TRBJ2-2; no firm D call. CDR3 size: 11 residues. The V gene's germline CDR1 is SGHTS and CDR2 YDEGEE. Deletions cut 7 bases from V and 6 bases from J, with 7 bases between.

This chain uses TRBV7-2 with TRBJ1-6; unclear D gene. This CDR3 spans 12 amino acids. V was trimmed by 5 bases and J by 8 bases, leaving 7 bases between them. Looked up from germline, CDR1 is SGHTA and CDR2 is FQGNSA. CDR3 amino acids: CASSPTYSPLHF. The CDR3 nucleotides read TGTGCCAGCAGCCCCACGTATTCACCCCTCCACTTT.

The chain employs TRBV6-6 and TRBJ1-2; TRBD1 might be the D (5 bases). CDR1 and CDR2 from the germline V gene are MNHNY and SVGAGI (reference sequence). The CDR3 extends over 13 amino acids. V lost 5 bases and J lost 6, with 13 bases in between. Written as DNA, the CDR3 is TGTGCCAGCAGTACCGGGACCGCGGATGGCTACACCTTC. Amino acid sequence: CASSTGTADGYTF.

The rearrangement uses TRBV7-2 and TRBJ1-2, with 7 nucleotides matching TRBD1. From germline, CDR1 is SGHTA and CDR2 FQGNSA. The V segment lost 4 bases and the J segment 8 bases; nucleotides outside the gene matches: 7. The CDR3 totals 13 residues. The CDR3 bases are TGTGCCAGCAGCTACTTGACAGGGTACGGCTACACCTTC. Protein: CASSYLTGYGYTF. The variable domain in full, completed from reference TRBV7-2 and TRBJ1-2, reads GAGVSQSPSNKVTEKGKDVELRCDPISGHTALYWYRQSLGQGLEFLIYFQGNSAPDKSGLPSDRFSAERTGGSVSTLTIQRTQQEDSAVYLCASSYLTGYGYTFGSGTRLTVV.